This T cell receptor (beta chain) was documented in a study of CXCR3-negative and CXCR3-positive naive CD8 T cells. Study-wide results and limits: TRBV-TRBJ usage matched between naive CXCR3-negative and CXCR3-positive cells but not between memory cells.

On this clonotype itself: What it recognizes is unknown.

The CDR3 length is 12 residues. From germline, CDR1 is ENHRY and CDR2 SYGVKD. cDNA libraries for TRB were generated by 5' RACE incorporating UMI labels. TCRdb reprocessed the 5' RACE reads and reports one entry per CDR3 protein, with no DNA. Its clone listing holds about 90,000 distinct CDR3 sequences. The rearrangement links TRBV10-3 to TRBJ1-1. The specimen was naive CXCR3- CD8+ T cells from blood. Subset given: CD45RO-CCR7+CD27+CD95- naive CD8+ T cells lacking CXCR3 (TNR3-). This receptor was obtained from a human donor in good health. Some clones in this sample may be carry-over from other donors' samples. The chain's CDR3 is CAISDEGSEAFF.